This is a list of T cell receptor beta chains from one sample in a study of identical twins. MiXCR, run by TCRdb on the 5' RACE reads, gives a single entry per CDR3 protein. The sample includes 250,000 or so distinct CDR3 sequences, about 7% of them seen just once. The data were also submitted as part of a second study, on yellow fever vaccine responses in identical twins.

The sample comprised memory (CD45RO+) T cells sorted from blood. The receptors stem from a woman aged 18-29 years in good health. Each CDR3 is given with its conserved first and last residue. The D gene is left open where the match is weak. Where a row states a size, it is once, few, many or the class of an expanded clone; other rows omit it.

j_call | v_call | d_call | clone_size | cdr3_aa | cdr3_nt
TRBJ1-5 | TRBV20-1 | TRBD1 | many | CSARRGQGDSQPQHF | TGCAGTGCCCGGCGGGGCCAGGGGGATAGTCAGCCCCAGCATTTT
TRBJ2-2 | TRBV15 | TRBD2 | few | CATSPRVAGGYFATGELFF | TGTGCCACCAGCCCTCGGGTAGCGGGGGGTTATTTTGCGACCGGGGAGCTGTTTTTT
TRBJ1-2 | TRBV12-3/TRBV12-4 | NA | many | CASSSHSRYYGYTF | TGTGCCAGCTCTTCCCACAGCAGGTACTATGGCTACACCTTC
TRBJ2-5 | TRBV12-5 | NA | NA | CASAPPNGLGETQYF | TGTGCTAGTGCCCCTCCCAATGGGCTAGGAGAGACCCAGTACTTC
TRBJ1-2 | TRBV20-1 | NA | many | CSARAGLGKGYYGYTF | TGCAGTGCTAGAGCAGGTCTGGGGAAGGGGTACTATGGCTACACCTTC
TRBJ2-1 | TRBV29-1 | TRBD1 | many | CSVGRGSSYNEQFF | TGCAGCGTTGGCAGGGGGAGCTCCTACAATGAGCAGTTCTTC
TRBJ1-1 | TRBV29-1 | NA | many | CSVGGSGGTEAFF | TGCAGCGTTGGAGGATCCGGTGGCACTGAAGCTTTCTTT
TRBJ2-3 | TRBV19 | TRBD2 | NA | CASSYRLARAYTQYF | TGTGCCAGTAGCTACAGACTAGCCCGAGCGTATACGCAGTATTTT
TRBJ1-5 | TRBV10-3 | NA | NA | CAISEDSNQPQHF | TGTGCCATCAGTGAGGATAGCAATCAGCCCCAGCATTTT
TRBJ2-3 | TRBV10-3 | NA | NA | CAISETSGYPRSTDTQYF | TGTGCCATCAGTGAGACCAGCGGATACCCTAGAAGCACAGATACGCAGTATTTT
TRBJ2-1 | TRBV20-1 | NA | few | CRGGSYNEQFF | TGTCGAGGAGGTTCCTACAATGAGCAGTTCTTC
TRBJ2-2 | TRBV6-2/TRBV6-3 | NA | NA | CASRRSGNTGELFF | TGTGCCAGCAGACGTAGCGGGAACACCGGGGAGCTGTTTTTT
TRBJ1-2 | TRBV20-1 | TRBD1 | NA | CSARDYDRDYGYTF | TGCAGTGCTAGGGATTACGACAGGGACTATGGCTACACCTTC
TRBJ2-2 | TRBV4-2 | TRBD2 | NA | CASSQDIPLAGYTGELFF | TGTGCCAGCAGCCAAGATATTCCCCTAGCGGGGTACACCGGGGAGCTGTTTTTT
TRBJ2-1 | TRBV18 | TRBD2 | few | CASSPTSGSANEQFF | TGTGCCAGCTCGCCAACTAGCGGGAGTGCGAATGAGCAGTTCTTC
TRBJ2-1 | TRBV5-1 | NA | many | CASSFQADNEQFF | TGCGCCAGCAGCTTCCAGGCGGACAATGAGCAGTTCTTC
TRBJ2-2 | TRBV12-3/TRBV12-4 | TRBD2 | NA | CASSLGLAGVSGELFF | TGTGCCAGCAGTTTAGGTTTAGCGGGAGTCAGCGGGGAGCTGTTTTTT
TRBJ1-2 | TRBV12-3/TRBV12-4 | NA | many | CASSLSKGGGYTF | TGTGCCAGCAGTTTATCGAAAGGGGGTGGCTACACCTTC
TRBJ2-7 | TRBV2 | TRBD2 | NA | CASSPSGIRYEQYF | TGTGCCAGCAGTCCTAGCGGGATTAGGTACGAGCAGTACTTC
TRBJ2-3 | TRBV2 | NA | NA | CASSAYRLTDTQYF | TGTGCCAGCAGTGCCTATAGACTCACAGATACGCAGTATTTT
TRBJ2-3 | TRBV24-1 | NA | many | CATSGKGEDTQYF | TGTGCCACCAGTGGGAAGGGTGAAGATACGCAGTATTTT
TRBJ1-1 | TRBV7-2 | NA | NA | CASTSPGKTEAFF | TGTGCCAGCACCTCCCCAGGGAAAACTGAAGCTTTCTTT
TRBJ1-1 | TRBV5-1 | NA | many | CASSQDTRAEAFF | TGCGCCAGCAGCCAAGACACGAGGGCTGAAGCTTTCTTT
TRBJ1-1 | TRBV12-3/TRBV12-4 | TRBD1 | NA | CASSFLQGVAFF | TGTGCCAGCAGTTTTTTACAGGGGGTGGCTTTCTTT
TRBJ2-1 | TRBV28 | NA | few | CATRTTGYNEQFF | TGTGCCACCAGGACTACCGGCTACAATGAGCAGTTCTTC
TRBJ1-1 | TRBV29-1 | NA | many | CSVEELEAFF | TGCAGCGTTGAAGAATTGGAAGCTTTCTTT
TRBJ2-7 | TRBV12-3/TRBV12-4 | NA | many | CASSPGTVYEQYF | TGTGCCAGCAGCCCCGGGACGGTTTACGAGCAGTACTTC